This T cell receptor beta chain derives from a study of shared clonotypes between healthy human individuals. The V end lost 5 bases, the J end lost 9 bases, and 17 bases lay between the germline ends. The CDR3 is 14 residues long. The germline CDR1 and CDR2 sequences are SGHTA and FQGNSA. Clones were read by immunoSEQ multiplex PCR, and TCRdb kept only the in-frame ones, dropping some. The top ten hold over 0.095% of the sample, which has more than 500,000 clones, roughly 95% seen once. CD45RO-negative, CCR7-positively selected cells formed the naive CD8 fraction, excluding terminally differentiated effector memory CD45RA+ cells. Those who donated were healthy HIV-negative adults, with no recent acute infections or vaccinations reported.

This chain connects TRBV7-2 to TRBJ1-5, with D possibly matching TRBD1 (5 bases). This TCR derives from a woman aged 30 to 39 in good health. Source material: naive CD8+ T cells sorted from blood. DNA of the CDR3: TGTGCCAGCAGCCTCGGGACGGGCTGGTGGCCCCAGCATTTT. This translates into CASSLGTGWWPQHF. Variable domain in full (rest from reference TRBV7-2 and TRBJ1-5): GAGVSQSPSNKVTEKGKDVELRCDPISGHTALYWYRQSLGQGLEFLIYFQGNSAPDKSGLPSDRFSAERTGGSVSTLTIQRTQQEDSAVYLCASSLGTGWWPQHFGDGTRLSIL.